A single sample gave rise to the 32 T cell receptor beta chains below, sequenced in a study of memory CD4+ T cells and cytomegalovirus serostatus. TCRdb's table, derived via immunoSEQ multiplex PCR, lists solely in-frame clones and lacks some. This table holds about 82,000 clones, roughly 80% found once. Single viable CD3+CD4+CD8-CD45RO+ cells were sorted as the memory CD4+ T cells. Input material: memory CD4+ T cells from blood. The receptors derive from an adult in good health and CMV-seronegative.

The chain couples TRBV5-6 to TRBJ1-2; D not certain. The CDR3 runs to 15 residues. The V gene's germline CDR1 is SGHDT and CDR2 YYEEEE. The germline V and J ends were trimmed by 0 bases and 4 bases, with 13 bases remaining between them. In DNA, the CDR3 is TGTGCCAGCAGCTTGGTGGCCGGTGAGGGCTATGGCTACACCTTC. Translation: CASSLVAGEGYGYTF. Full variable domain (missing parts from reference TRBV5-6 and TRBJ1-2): DAGVTQSPTHLIKTRGQQVTLRCSPKSGHDTVSWYQQALGQGPQFIFQYYEEEERQRGNFPDRFSGHQFPNYSSELNVNALLLGDSALYLCASSLVAGEGYGYTFGSGTRLTVV.

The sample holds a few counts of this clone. CDR3 region: CASSPTGGMNTEAFF. In DNA, the CDR3 is TGTGCCAGCTCACCGACGGGGGGCATGAACACTGAAGCTTTCTTT. This chain joins TRBV18 and TRBJ1-1; a possible D gene is TRBD1 (6 bases). With 3 bases removed from V and 0 bases from J, the gap between germline ends came to 11 bases. This CDR3 region has 15 residues. The germline V gene has CDR1 KGHSH and CDR2 LQKENI. The full variable domain, with the rest looked up from reference TRBV18 and TRBJ1-1, is NAGVMQNPRHLVRRRGQEARLRCSPMKGHSHVYWYRQLPEEGLKFMVYLQKENIIDESGMPKERFSAEFPKEGPSILRIQQVVRGDSAAYFCASSPTGGMNTEAFFGQGTRLTVV.

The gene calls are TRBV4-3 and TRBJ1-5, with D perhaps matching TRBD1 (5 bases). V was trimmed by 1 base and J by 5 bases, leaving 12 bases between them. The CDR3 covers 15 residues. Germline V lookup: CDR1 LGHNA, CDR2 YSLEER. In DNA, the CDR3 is TGCGCCAGCAGCCAAGGGCCTCGGGGGGATCAGCCCCAGCATTTT. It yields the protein CASSQGPRGDQPQHF.

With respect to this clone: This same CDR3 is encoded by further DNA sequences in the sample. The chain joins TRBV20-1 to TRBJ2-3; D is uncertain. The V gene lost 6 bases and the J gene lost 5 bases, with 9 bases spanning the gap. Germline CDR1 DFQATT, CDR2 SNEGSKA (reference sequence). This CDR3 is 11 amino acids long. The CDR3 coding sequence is TGCAGTGCCACGACACGAGATACGCAGTATTTT. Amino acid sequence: CSATTRDTQYF.

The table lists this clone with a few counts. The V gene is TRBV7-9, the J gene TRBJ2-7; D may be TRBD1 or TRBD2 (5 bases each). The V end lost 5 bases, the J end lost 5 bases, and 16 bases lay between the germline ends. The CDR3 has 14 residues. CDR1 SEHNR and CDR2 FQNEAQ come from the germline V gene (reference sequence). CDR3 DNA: TGTGCCAGCAGCACTAGGAGCAGGGTGGACGAGCAGTACTTC. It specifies CASSTRSRVDEQYF.

The CDR3 DNA reads as TGTGCCAGCAGTGCTAGTTCCCGGGGGGGCGCAGATACGCAGTATTTT. Translated: CASSASSRGGADTQYF. The chain has TRBV6-1 and TRBJ2-3, with 8 bases that match TRBD2. The V gene end was trimmed by 4 bases and the J gene end by 4 bases; junction bases not matched to a gene: 10. This CDR3 comprises 16 residues. Germline values: CDR1 MNHNS, CDR2 SASEGT.

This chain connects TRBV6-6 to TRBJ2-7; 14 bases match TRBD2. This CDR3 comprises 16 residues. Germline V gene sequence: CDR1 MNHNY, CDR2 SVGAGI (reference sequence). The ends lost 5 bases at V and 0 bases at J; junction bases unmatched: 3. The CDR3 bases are TGTGCCAGCAGTGGGACTAGCGGGGGTTTCTCCTACGAGCAGTACTTC. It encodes CASSGTSGGFSYEQYF.

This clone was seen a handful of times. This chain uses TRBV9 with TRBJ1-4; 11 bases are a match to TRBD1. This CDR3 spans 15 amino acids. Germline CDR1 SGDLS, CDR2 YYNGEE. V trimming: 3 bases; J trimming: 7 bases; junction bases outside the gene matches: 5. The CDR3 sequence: CASSGGQGAAEKLFF. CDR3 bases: TGTGCCAGCAGCGGCGGACAGGGGGCAGCTGAAAAACTGTTTTTT.

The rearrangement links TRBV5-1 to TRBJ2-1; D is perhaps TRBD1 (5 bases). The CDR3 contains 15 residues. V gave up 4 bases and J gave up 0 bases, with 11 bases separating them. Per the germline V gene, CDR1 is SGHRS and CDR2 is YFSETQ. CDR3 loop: CASSPQGSSYNEQFF. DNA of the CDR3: TGCGCCAGCAGCCCTCAGGGTAGCTCCTACAATGAGCAGTTCTTC.

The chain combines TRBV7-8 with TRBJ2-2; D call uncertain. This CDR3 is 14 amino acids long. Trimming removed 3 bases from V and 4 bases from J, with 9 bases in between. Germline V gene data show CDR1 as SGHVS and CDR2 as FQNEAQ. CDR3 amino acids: CASSFGHSTGELFF. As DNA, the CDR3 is TGTGCCAGCAGCTTCGGGCATTCCACCGGGGAGCTGTTTTTT.

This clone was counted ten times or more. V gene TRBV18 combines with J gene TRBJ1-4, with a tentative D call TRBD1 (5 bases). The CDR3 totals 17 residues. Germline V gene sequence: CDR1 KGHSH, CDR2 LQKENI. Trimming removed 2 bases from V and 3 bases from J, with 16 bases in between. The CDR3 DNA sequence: TGTGCCAGCTCACCAGTGACGGGGGTTGAGGCTAATGAAAAACTGTTTTTT. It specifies CASSPVTGVEANEKLFF.

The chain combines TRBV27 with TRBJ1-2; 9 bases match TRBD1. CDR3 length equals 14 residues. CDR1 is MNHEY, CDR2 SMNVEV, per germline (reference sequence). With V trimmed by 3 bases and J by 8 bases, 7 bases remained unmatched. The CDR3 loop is CASSFMTGGMGYTF. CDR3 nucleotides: TGTGCCAGCAGTTTCATGACAGGGGGAATGGGCTACACCTTC.

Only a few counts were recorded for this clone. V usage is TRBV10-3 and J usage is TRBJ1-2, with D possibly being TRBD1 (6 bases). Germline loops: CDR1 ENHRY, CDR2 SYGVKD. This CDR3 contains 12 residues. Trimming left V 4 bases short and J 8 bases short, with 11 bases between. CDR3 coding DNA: TGTGCCATCAGTGCAGGGGAGGACGGCTACACCTTC. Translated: CAISAGEDGYTF.

This chain's CDR3 is CASSFTGIPGNTIYF. In DNA form, the CDR3 reads TGTGCCAGCAGCTTCACAGGGATTCCTGGAAACACCATATATTTT. The rearrangement joins TRBV27 to TRBJ1-3; a possible D gene is TRBD1 (6 bases). V was cut by 6 bases and J by 2 bases, with 14 bases left in between. Germline values: CDR1 MNHEY, CDR2 SMNVEV (reference sequence). The CDR3 has 15 residues.

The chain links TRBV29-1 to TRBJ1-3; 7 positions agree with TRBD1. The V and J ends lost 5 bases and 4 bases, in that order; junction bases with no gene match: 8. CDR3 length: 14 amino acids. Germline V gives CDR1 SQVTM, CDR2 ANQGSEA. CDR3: CSVSPQGTGNTIYF. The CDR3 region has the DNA TGCAGCGTTTCACCACAGGGGACCGGAAACACCATATATTTT.

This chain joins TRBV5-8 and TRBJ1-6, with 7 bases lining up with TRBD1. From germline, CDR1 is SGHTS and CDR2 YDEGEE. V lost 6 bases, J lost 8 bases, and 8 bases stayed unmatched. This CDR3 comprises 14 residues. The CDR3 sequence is CASTATGFDSPLHF. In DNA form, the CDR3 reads TGTGCCAGCACCGCGACAGGGTTTGATTCACCCCTCCACTTT.

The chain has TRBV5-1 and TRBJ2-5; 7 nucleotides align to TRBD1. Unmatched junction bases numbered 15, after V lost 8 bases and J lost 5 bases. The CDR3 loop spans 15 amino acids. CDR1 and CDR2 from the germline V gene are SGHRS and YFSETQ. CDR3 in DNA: TGCGCCAGTACCGAGTCCGGGACAGTCCGGGAGACCCAGTACTTC. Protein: CASTESGTVRETQYF.

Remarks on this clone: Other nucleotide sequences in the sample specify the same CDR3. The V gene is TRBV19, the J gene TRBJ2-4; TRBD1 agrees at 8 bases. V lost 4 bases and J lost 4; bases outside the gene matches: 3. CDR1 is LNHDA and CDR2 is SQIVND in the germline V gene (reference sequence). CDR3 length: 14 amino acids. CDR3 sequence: CASSNQGAKNIQYF. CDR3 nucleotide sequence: TGTGCCAGTAGTAATCAGGGGGCGAAAAACATTCAGTACTTC.

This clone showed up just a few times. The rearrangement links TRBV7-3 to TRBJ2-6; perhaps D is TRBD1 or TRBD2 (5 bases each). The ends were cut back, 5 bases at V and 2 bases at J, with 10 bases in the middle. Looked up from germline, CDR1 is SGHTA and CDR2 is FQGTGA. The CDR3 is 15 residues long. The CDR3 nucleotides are TGTGCCAGCAGCCTTAGGGGAGCTGGGGCCAACGTCCTGACTTTC. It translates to CASSLRGAGANVLTF.

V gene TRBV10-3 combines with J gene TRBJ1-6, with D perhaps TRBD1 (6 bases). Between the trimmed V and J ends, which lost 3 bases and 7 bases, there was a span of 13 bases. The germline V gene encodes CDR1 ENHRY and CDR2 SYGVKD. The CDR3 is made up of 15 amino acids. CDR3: CAISEGQGLNSPLHF. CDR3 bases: TGTGCCATCAGTGAAGGGCAGGGGTTAAATTCACCCCTCCACTTT.

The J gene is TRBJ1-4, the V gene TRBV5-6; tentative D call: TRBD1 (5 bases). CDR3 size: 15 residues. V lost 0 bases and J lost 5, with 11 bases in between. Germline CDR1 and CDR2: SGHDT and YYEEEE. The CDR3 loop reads CASSLVGTANEKLFF. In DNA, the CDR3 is TGTGCCAGCAGCTTGGTCGGGACGGCAAATGAAAAACTGTTTTTT.

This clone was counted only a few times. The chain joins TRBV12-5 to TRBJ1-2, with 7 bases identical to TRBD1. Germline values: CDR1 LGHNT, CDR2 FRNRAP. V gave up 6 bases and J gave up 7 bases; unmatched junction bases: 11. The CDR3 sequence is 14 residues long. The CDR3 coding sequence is TGTGCTAGTGGGCCACCGGGACAGAGAGTTGGCTACACCTTC. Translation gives CASGPPGQRVGYTF. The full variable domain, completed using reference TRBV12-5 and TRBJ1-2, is DARVTQTPRHKVTEMGQEVTMRCQPILGHNTVFWYRQTMMQGLELLAYFRNRAPLDDSGMPKDRFSAEMPDATLATLKIQPSEPRDSAVYFCASGPPGQRVGYTFGSGTRLTVV.

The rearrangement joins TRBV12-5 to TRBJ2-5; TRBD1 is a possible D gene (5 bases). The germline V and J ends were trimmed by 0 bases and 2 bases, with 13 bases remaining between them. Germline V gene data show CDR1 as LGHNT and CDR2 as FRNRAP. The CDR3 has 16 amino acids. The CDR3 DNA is TGTGCTAGTGGTTTGGTAGAGGCAGGGCGGCAAGAGACCCAGTACTTC. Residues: CASGLVEAGRQETQYF.

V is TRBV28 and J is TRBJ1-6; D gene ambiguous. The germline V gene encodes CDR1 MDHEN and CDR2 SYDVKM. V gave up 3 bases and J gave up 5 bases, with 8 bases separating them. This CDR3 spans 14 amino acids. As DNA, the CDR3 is TGTGCCAGCAGTTTCTCGTCTCATAATTCACCCCTCCACTTT. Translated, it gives CASSFSSHNSPLHF. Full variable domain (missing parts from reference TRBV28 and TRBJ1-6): DVKVTQSSRYLVKRTGEKVFLECVQDMDHENMFWYRQDPGLGLRLIYFSYDVKMKEKGDIPEGYSVSREKKERFSLILESASTNQTSMYLCASSFSSHNSPLHFGNGTRLTVT.

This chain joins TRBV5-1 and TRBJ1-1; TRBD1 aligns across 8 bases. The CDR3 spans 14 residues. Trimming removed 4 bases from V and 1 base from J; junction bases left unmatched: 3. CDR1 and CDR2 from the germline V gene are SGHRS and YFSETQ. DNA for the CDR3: TGCGCCAGCAGCCCGGACAGGGCGAACACTGAAGCTTTCTTT. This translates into CASSPDRANTEAFF.

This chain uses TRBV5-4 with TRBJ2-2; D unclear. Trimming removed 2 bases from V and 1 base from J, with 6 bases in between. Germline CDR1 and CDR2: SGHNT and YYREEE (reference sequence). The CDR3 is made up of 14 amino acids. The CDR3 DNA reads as TGTGCCAGCAGCTTAGTAGAGAACACCGGGGAGCTGTTTTTT. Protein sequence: CASSLVENTGELFF.

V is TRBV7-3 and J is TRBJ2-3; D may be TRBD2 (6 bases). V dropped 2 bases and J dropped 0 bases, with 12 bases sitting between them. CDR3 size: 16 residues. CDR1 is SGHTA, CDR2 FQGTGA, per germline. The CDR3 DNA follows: TGTGCCAGCAGCTTACAAACTAGCCGGAGCACAGATACGCAGTATTTT. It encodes CASSLQTSRSTDTQYF. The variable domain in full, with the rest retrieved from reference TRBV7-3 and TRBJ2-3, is GAGVSQTPSNKVTEKGKYVELRCDPISGHTALYWYRQSLGQGPEFLIYFQGTGAADDSGLPNDRFFAVRPEGSVSTLKIQRTERGDSAVYLCASSLQTSRSTDTQYFGPGTRLTVL.

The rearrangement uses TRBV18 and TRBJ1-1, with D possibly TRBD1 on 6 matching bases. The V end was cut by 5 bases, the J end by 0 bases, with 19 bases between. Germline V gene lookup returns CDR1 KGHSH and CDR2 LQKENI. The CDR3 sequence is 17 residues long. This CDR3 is CASSLRSRGTMNTEAFF. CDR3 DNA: TGTGCCAGCTCATTGCGTTCAAGGGGGACCATGAACACTGAAGCTTTCTTT.

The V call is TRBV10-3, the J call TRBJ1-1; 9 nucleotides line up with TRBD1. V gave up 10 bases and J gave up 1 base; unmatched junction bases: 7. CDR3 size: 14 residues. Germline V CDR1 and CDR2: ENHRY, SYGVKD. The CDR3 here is CATNRGQENTEAFF. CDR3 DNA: TGTGCCACTAACAGGGGGCAGGAGAACACTGAAGCTTTCTTT.

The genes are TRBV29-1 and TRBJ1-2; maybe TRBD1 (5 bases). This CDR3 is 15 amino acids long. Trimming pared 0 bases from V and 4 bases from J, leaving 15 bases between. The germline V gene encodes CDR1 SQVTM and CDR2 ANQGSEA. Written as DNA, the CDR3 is TGCAGCGTTGAAGATCGGCGGACACAGAGCTATGGCTACACCTTC. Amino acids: CSVEDRRTQSYGYTF. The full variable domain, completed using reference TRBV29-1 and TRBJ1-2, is SAVISQKPSRDICQRGTSLTIQCQVDSQVTMMFWYRQQPGQSLTLIATANQGSEATYESGFVIDKFPISRPNLTFSTLTVSNMSPEDSSIYLCSVEDRRTQSYGYTFGSGTRLTVV.

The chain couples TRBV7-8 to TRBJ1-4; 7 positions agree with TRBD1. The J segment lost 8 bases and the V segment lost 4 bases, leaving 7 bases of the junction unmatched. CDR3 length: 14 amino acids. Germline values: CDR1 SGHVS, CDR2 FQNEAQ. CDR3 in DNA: TGTGCCAGCAGCTCTAATCGACAGGGAGAAAAACTGTTTTTT. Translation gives CASSSNRQGEKLFF.

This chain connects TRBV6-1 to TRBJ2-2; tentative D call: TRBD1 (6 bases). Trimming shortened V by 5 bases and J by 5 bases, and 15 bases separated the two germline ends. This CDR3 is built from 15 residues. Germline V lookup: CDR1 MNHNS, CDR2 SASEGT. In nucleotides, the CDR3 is TGTGCCAGCAGTTCCGAACAACAGGGAACCGGGGAGCTGTTTTTT. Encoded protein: CASSSEQQGTGELFF.